A single sample gave rise to the 22 T cell receptor beta chains below, sequenced in a study of T-cell memory formation after mild COVID-19. TCRdb re-called the 5' RACE reads with MiXCR, one entry per CDR3 protein. The table includes about 440,000 distinct CDR3 sequences, about 20% detected once. Sample: PBMCs or a T cell subset sorted from them (not recorded which). These receptor sequences come from an adult woman who had mild COVID-19 (a few samples of this study predate the infection). Cell type and time point are not known.

V is TRBV5-1 and J is TRBJ1-4, with D tentatively TRBD1 (6 bases). Per germline, CDR1 SGHRS and CDR2 YFSETQ. V was pared by 0 bases and J by 10 bases, with 16 bases between. The CDR3 loop spans 15 amino acids. The CDR3 spells CASSLAVGGEGKLFF. The CDR3 nucleotides are TGCGCCAGCAGCTTGGCCGTGGGGGGCGAAGGAAAACTGTTTTTT. Complete variable domain (other parts from reference TRBV5-1 and TRBJ1-4): KAGVTQTPRYLIKTRGQQVTLSCSPISGHRSVSWYQQTPGQGLQFLFEYFSETQRNKGNFPGRFSGRQFSNSRSEMNVSTLELGDSALYLCASSLAVGGEGKLFFGSGTQLSVL.

The chain links TRBV9 to TRBJ1-2, with 8 bases lining up with TRBD1. CDR1 is SGDLS and CDR2 is YYNGEE in the germline V gene. The J segment lost 4 bases and the V segment lost 3 bases, leaving 5 bases of the junction unmatched. The length of the CDR3 is 14 residues. The CDR3 loop reads CASSGDRTGYGYTF. As DNA, the CDR3 is TGTGCCAGCAGCGGGGACAGGACGGGCTATGGCTACACCTTC.

This clonotype has ten or more counts. V gene TRBV20-1 combines with J gene TRBJ1-1; D not resolved. CDR1 and CDR2 (germline): DFQATT, SNEGSKA (reference sequence). This CDR3 is built from 12 residues. The germline V and J ends were trimmed by 5 bases and 0 bases, with 7 bases remaining between them. As DNA, the CDR3 is TGCAGTGCTCGCACAATGAACACTGAAGCTTTCTTT. It codes for CSARTMNTEAFF.

Remarks on this clonotype: At one of its ends the junction is not consistent with the germline gene, which may arise from a read error. The chain combines TRBV7-9 with TRBJ2-7; D assignment may be TRBD1 or TRBD2 (5 bases each). This CDR3 comprises 11 residues. Germline V gives CDR1 SEHNR, CDR2 FQNEAQ (reference sequence). CDR3 DNA: TGTGCCAGCAGCTACCGGGACCTAGGTACCTTC. Translating gives CASSYRDLGTF.

This clonotype appeared a few times. V is TRBV7-9 and J is TRBJ2-1; perhaps TRBD1 as D (6 bases). The CDR3 runs to 14 residues. The germline V gene has CDR1 SEHNR and CDR2 FQNEAQ (reference sequence). V was trimmed by 3 bases and J by 7 bases, leaving 13 bases between them. The CDR3 nucleotides read TGTGCCAGCAGCTTCCCCCCACAGGGAAATGAGCAGTTCTTC. Translated, it gives CASSFPPQGNEQFF.

The chain combines TRBV19 with TRBJ1-5; D call uncertain. This CDR3 is 13 amino acids long. Germline CDR1 and CDR2: LNHDA and SQIVND (reference sequence). V gave up 5 bases and J gave up 5 bases, with 10 bases separating them. The CDR3 region has the DNA TGTGCCAGTAGTGTCGGGTTCGATCAGCCCCAGCATTTT. This encodes CASSVGFDQPQHF.

This clonotype was counted a few times. This rearrangement joins TRBV29-1 to TRBJ1-4; 7 bases map to TRBD1. The CDR3 runs 14 residues. The germline V gene has CDR1 SQVTM and CDR2 ANQGSEA. J lost 4 bases, V lost 6 bases, and 8 bases had no gene match. In DNA, the CDR3 is TGCAGCGTCGCCGGGACAGCGAATAATGAAAAACTGTTTTTT. Amino acids: CSVAGTANNEKLFF.

The J gene is TRBJ1-2, the V gene TRBV6-4, with D perhaps TRBD1 (6 bases). The V gene lost 0 bases and the J gene lost 4 bases, with 15 bases spanning the gap. The CDR3 spans 16 residues. Germline V gene sequence: CDR1 MRHNA, CDR2 SNTAGT. The CDR3 DNA is TGTGCCAGCAGTGACTCGAAATGGACAGCACCCTATGGCTACACCTTC. Encoded protein: CASSDSKWTAPYGYTF.

This chain joins TRBV4-1 and TRBJ2-3; tentative D call: TRBD1 (5 bases). This CDR3 has 15 amino acids. V gave up 5 bases and J gave up 2 bases, with 14 bases separating them. In germline, CDR1 is MGHRA, CDR2 YSYEKL. The CDR3 loop is CASSSHGQVTDTQYF. The CDR3 nucleotides are TGCGCCAGCAGCTCACACGGACAAGTCACAGATACGCAGTATTTT.

This clonotype came up a few times. The chain has TRBV7-9 and TRBJ1-5, with no clear D. Between the trimmed V and J ends, which lost 5 bases and 3 bases, there was a span of 8 bases. Germline values: CDR1 SEHNR, CDR2 FQNEAQ (reference sequence). The CDR3 has 13 residues. The CDR3 loop is CASSALDNQPQHF. The DNA of the CDR3 is TGTGCCAGCAGCGCTCTGGACAATCAGCCCCAGCATTTT. The full variable domain, completed using reference TRBV7-9 and TRBJ1-5, is DTGVSQNPRHKITKRGQNVTFRCDPISEHNRLYWYRQTLGQGPEFLTYFQNEAQLEKSRLLSDRFSAERPKGSFSTLEIQRTEQGDSAMYLCASSALDNQPQHFGDGTRLSIL.

The chain uses TRBV13 and TRBJ2-3, with TRBD2 as a possible D gene (6 bases). With 5 bases removed from V and 2 bases from J, the gap between germline ends came to 14 bases. Germline V lookup: CDR1 PRHDT, CDR2 FYEKMQ (reference sequence). This CDR3 is 15 amino acids long. The DNA of the CDR3 is TGTGCCAGCAGCCCAAATCCGGGAGACACAGATACGCAGTATTTT. Its protein is CASSPNPGDTDTQYF. Supplemented by reference TRBV13 and TRBJ2-3, the full variable domain reads AAGVIQSPRHLIKEKRETATLKCYPIPRHDTVYWYQQGPGQDPQFLISFYEKMQSDKGSIPDRFSAQQFSDYHSELNMSSLELGDSALYFCASSPNPGDTDTQYFGPGTRLTVL.

The sample holds one count of this clonotype. This rearrangement joins TRBV20-1 to TRBJ1-1; D uncertain. Germline V gene lookup returns CDR1 DFQATT and CDR2 SNEGSKA (reference sequence). CDR3 length: 14 amino acids. V lost 0 bases and J lost 5, with 13 bases in between. The DNA of the CDR3 is TGCAGTGCTAGAGATCATCGGGGAGATACTGAAGCTTTCTTT. Encoded protein: CSARDHRGDTEAFF.

This clonotype has at least ten counts. The CDR3 reads CASSSGQGTGELFF. Written as DNA, the CDR3 is TGTGCCAGCAGTTCCGGACAGGGGACCGGGGAGCTGTTTTTT. The V gene is TRBV12-3 or TRBV12-4, the J gene TRBJ2-2; 9 bases match TRBD1. J was trimmed by 5 bases and V by 4 bases; bases with no gene match: 2. The CDR3 length is 14 residues.

Only a few counts were recorded for this clonotype. V and J are TRBV30 and TRBJ2-3; 12 bases fit TRBD1. With V trimmed by 1 base and J by 3 bases, 2 bases remained unmatched. The germline V gene encodes CDR1 GTSNPN and CDR2 SVGIG (reference sequence). There are 15 residues in the CDR3. CDR3 amino acids: CAWSAGQGATDTQYF. The CDR3 bases are TGTGCCTGGAGTGCGGGACAGGGGGCGACAGATACGCAGTATTTT.

The V and J genes are TRBV13 and TRBJ2-7; TRBD1 might be the D (5 bases). From germline, CDR1 is PRHDT and CDR2 FYEKMQ (reference sequence). Trimming shortened V by 3 bases and J by 2 bases, and 5 bases separated the two germline ends. This CDR3 region has 12 residues. The CDR3 region has the DNA TGTGCCAGCAGCTTCAGGGCCTACGAGCAGTACTTC. Its protein product is CASSFRAYEQYF.

CDR3 region: CSASGQGASTGELFF. The DNA for the CDR3 is TGCAGTGCTTCCGGACAGGGGGCCAGCACCGGGGAGCTGTTTTTT. The chain has TRBV20-1 and TRBJ2-2, with 11 bases aligning to TRBD1. From germline, CDR1 is DFQATT and CDR2 SNEGSKA (reference sequence). With V trimmed by 5 bases and J by 4 bases, 6 bases remained unmatched. This CDR3 is built from 15 residues.

The rearrangement uses TRBV20-1 and TRBJ1-4, with unresolved D. Germline V CDR1 and CDR2: DFQATT, SNEGSKA (reference sequence). There are 14 residues in the CDR3. The germline V and J ends were trimmed by 6 bases and 7 bases, with 18 bases remaining between them. CDR3 sequence (DNA): TGCAGTGCCCAGGACGGAAATAATGTTGAAAAACTGTTTTTT. It codes for CSAQDGNNVEKLFF.

The rearrangement joins TRBV7-8 to TRBJ2-6, with 7 nucleotides matching TRBD1. The V gene end was trimmed by 5 bases and the J gene end by 4 bases; junction bases not matched to a gene: 14. CDR3 length: 18 amino acids. Per germline, CDR1 SGHVS and CDR2 FQNEAQ. In DNA form, the CDR3 reads TGTGCCAGCAGCGCAAATCCGGGACAGATTTTGGGGGCCAACGTCCTGACTTTC. It encodes CASSANPGQILGANVLTF.

The V gene is TRBV19, the J gene TRBJ2-7, with D hard to call. The V gene's germline CDR1 is LNHDA and CDR2 SQIVND (reference sequence). The CDR3 length is 14 residues. The V and J ends lost 5 bases and 0 bases respectively, with 11 bases between them. The CDR3 protein is CASSLTVYSYEQYF. The CDR3 DNA follows: TGTGCCAGTAGTTTGACGGTTTACTCCTACGAGCAGTACTTC.

A few counts support this clonotype. V usage is TRBV5-1 and J usage is TRBJ2-2, with 7 bases lining up with TRBD1. The CDR3 is 15 residues long. The germline CDR1 and CDR2 sequences are SGHRS and YFSETQ. V lost 4 bases, J lost 3 bases, and 6 bases stayed unmatched. In DNA, the CDR3 is TGCGCCAGCAGCACAGAGACAGGGCACACCGGGGAGCTGTTTTTT. It codes for CASSTETGHTGELFF.

The chain combines TRBV10-3 with TRBJ1-1; possibly TRBD1 for D (5 bases). The V end lost 5 bases, the J end lost 2 bases, and 9 bases lay between the germline ends. The CDR3 is 13 residues long. Germline values: CDR1 ENHRY, CDR2 SYGVKD. CDR3 sequence (DNA): TGTGCCATCAGTCTGGGGCACAACACTGAAGCTTTCTTT. Protein product: CAISLGHNTEAFF.

V and J are TRBV27 and TRBJ2-7, with 8 bases lining up with TRBD2. CDR3 length: 15 amino acids. V was clipped by 4 bases and J by 2 bases; unmatched bases: 7. From germline, CDR1 is MNHEY and CDR2 SMNVEV (reference sequence). The CDR3 DNA sequence: TGTGCCAGCAGTTCAGGCGGAGCGGGGGCCTACGAGCAGTACTTC. Translation gives CASSSGGAGAYEQYF.